What follows are 27 T cell receptor beta chains derived from one specimen sequenced in a study of cytotoxic CD8 clonotypes in ibrutinib-treated CLL. Using immunoSEQ multiplex PCR, the repertoire was profiled, and TCRdb retains in-frame clones only, with some absent. Here the sample spans just under 70,000 clones, 68% being singletons. The sequencing here drew on PBMCs, taken after 12 months of ibrutinib treatment. The receptor source for this set is a human donor with chronic lymphocytic leukemia.

The chain uses TRBV7-9 and TRBJ1-2; no definite D call. The CDR3 totals 15 residues. The germline gives CDR1 SEHNR, CDR2 FQNEAQ (reference sequence). V lost 4 bases to trimming and J lost 8 bases, with 20 bases between them. In DNA form, the CDR3 reads TGTGCCAGCAGCTCCCTTGTTGGGGATCTGGCCGGCTACACCTTC. It codes for CASSSLVGDLAGYTF.

The chain employs TRBV6-1 and TRBJ2-7; TRBD1 aligns across 7 bases. Germline CDR1 MNHNS, CDR2 SASEGT. Trimming cost V 7 bases and J 3 bases; bases outside gene matches: 6. This CDR3 is 13 amino acids long. CDR3 nucleotide sequence: TGTGCCAGCACGTCGGGACAGAGCTACGAGCAGTACTTC. Amino acid sequence: CASTSGQSYEQYF.

This rearrangement joins TRBV20-1 to TRBJ1-1; no reliable D call. Trimming left V 0 bases short and J 6 bases short, with 5 bases between. The CDR3 is 11 residues long. Germline CDR1 and CDR2: DFQATT and SNEGSKA (reference sequence). The CDR3: CSARDPPEAFF. CDR3 in DNA: TGCAGTGCTAGAGATCCACCTGAAGCTTTCTTT.

V and J are TRBV5-4 and TRBJ2-1; 12 bases are a match to TRBD2. Germline V gives CDR1 SGHNT, CDR2 YYREEE (reference sequence). CDR3 size: 14 residues. J was trimmed by 10 bases and V by 3 bases; bases with no gene match: 5. CDR3 amino acids: CASSSAGTSGEQFF. CDR3 sequence (DNA): TGTGCCAGCAGCTCGGCCGGGACTAGCGGGGAGCAGTTCTTC.

This clone was detected a few times. V gene TRBV7-8 combines with J gene TRBJ2-1, with 7 bases lining up with TRBD1. This CDR3 is 12 amino acids long. Germline V gives CDR1 SGHVS, CDR2 FQNEAQ. With 4 bases clipped from V and 12 bases from J, the junction kept 6 bases outside the gene matches. The CDR3 DNA follows: TGTGCCAGCAGCTCAACAGGGGCTAGGCAGTTCTTC. Its translation: CASSSTGARQFF.

The chain links TRBV5-1 to TRBJ2-1, with TRBD1 matching over 9 bases. The CDR3 runs 15 residues. J was trimmed by 7 bases and V by 4 bases; bases with no gene match: 9. CDR1 SGHRS and CDR2 YFSETQ come from the germline V gene. The CDR3 DNA follows: TGCGCCAGCAGCCCTCCGGGACAGGGAGGGAATGAGCAGTTCTTC. Translated: CASSPPGQGGNEQFF.

J is TRBJ1-6 and V is TRBV30; unclear D gene. Germline CDR1 is GTSNPN and CDR2 is SVGIG (reference sequence). V lost 2 bases and J lost 3, with 11 bases in between. The CDR3 has 15 residues. The CDR3 region has the DNA TGTGCCTGGAGTTCCCTGGCGGGCTATAATTCACCCCTCCACTTT. This encodes CAWSSLAGYNSPLHF. The variable domain in full, completed from reference TRBV30 and TRBJ1-6, reads SQTIHQWPATLVQPVGSPLSLECTVEGTSNPNLYWYRQAAGRGLQLLFYSVGIGQISSEVPQNLSASRPQDRQFILSSKKLLLSDSGFYLCAWSSLAGYNSPLHFGNGTRLTVT.

The V and J genes are TRBV14 and TRBJ1-1; 7 bases are a match to TRBD1. Germline V lookup: CDR1 SGHDN, CDR2 FVKESK. The V gene end was trimmed by 2 bases and the J gene end by 4 bases; junction bases not matched to a gene: 7. The CDR3 extends over 15 amino acids. CDR3 region: CASSQNHRGVTEAFF. The CDR3 DNA is TGTGCCAGCAGCCAAAATCACAGGGGAGTCACTGAAGCTTTCTTT. Combining the CDR3 with reference TRBV14 and TRBJ1-1 gives the whole variable domain EAGVTQFPSHSVIEKGQTVTLRCDPISGHDNLYWYRRVMGKEIKFLLHFVKESKQDESGMPNNRFLAERTGGTYSTLKVQPAELEDSGVYFCASSQNHRGVTEAFFGQGTRLTVV.

This clone was counted only a few times. Here the CDR3 reads CASSRDAAGTEAFF. As DNA, the CDR3 is TGCGCCAGCAGCCGGGACGCCGCGGGCACTGAAGCTTTCTTT. The chain joins TRBV4-1 to TRBJ1-1, with a possible D match to TRBD1 (5 bases). Trimming took off 4 bases at V and 4 bases at J, with 13 bases between the two ends. The CDR3 runs 14 residues. Germline V CDR1 and CDR2: MGHRA, YSYEKL.

A few counts support this clone. The chain couples TRBV6-6 to TRBJ1-1, with 8 bases lining up with TRBD1. This CDR3 region has 14 residues. Germline lookup yields CDR1 MNHNY and CDR2 SVGAGI (reference sequence). V lost 6 bases, J lost 4 bases, and 7 bases stayed unmatched. CDR3 bases: TGTGCCAGCAGGACCAGGGGGCACGGCACTGAAGCTTTCTTT. The encoded protein is CASRTRGHGTEAFF.

The chain's CDR3 is CASSPWTSGGGGNEQFF. Here the CDR3 DNA reads TGTGCCAGCAGCCCCTGGACTAGCGGGGGGGGAGGCAATGAGCAGTTCTTC. The chain employs TRBV7-7 and TRBJ2-1, with 15 bases lining up with TRBD2. CDR3 length: 17 amino acids. After removal of 5 bases from V and 6 bases from J, the junction contained 8 bases not matched to a gene. The germline gives CDR1 SSHAT, CDR2 FNYEAQ (reference sequence).

In DNA form, the CDR3 reads TGCGCCAGCAGCGGGGGTCTCTATGGCTACACCTTC. Amino acids: CASSGGLYGYTF. V and J are TRBV5-1 and TRBJ1-2, with D possibly being TRBD1 (5 bases). The CDR3 has 12 residues. The V end was cut by 4 bases, the J end by 4 bases, with 8 bases between. Germline values: CDR1 SGHRS, CDR2 YFSETQ.

The chain combines TRBV7-2 with TRBJ2-1; D is unresolved. Trimming pared 1 base from V and 10 bases from J, leaving 5 bases between. This CDR3 spans 11 amino acids. CDR1 and CDR2 from the germline V gene are SGHTA and FQGNSA. The CDR3 bases are TGTGCCAGCAGCTTAGAACGGGAGCAGTTCTTC. It specifies CASSLEREQFF.

The rearrangement uses TRBV13 and TRBJ2-5, with 11 bases aligning to TRBD2. The CDR3 sequence is 18 residues long. CDR1 PRHDT and CDR2 FYEKMQ come from the germline V gene (reference sequence). J was trimmed by 5 bases and V by 4 bases; bases with no gene match: 15. The CDR3 here is CASSSRLAGGTYRETQYF. The CDR3, as DNA: TGTGCCAGCAGCTCCCGCCTAGCGGGGGGTACTTACCGGGAGACCCAGTACTTC.

The V call is TRBV6-5, the J call TRBJ2-5, with 7 bases fitting TRBD1. Trimming at V came to 5 bases and at J to 0 bases, leaving 6 bases not matched to a gene. The CDR3 spans 15 residues. Looked up from germline, CDR1 is MNHEY and CDR2 is SVGAGI. In nucleotides, the CDR3 is TGTGCCAGCAGTACCCTACAGGGGTACCAAGAGACCCAGTACTTC. Translating gives CASSTLQGYQETQYF.

This clone counts as medium-sized (0.01 to 0.1%). The CDR3 nucleotides are TGTGCCAGCAGCTTGGAGGCGGGGGGAGGGACAGATACGCAGTATTTT. Translated, it gives CASSLEAGGGTDTQYF. The genes are TRBV5-6 and TRBJ2-3; 8 bases fit TRBD2. Germline CDR1 reads SGHDT; CDR2 reads YYEEEE. CDR3 size: 16 residues. The V and J ends lost 0 bases and 3 bases, in that order; junction bases with no gene match: 6.

J is TRBJ1-2 and V is TRBV6-6; D gene unclear. Germline values: CDR1 MNHNY, CDR2 SVGAGI (reference sequence). V gave up 6 bases and J gave up 5 bases, with 13 bases separating them. This CDR3 is 13 amino acids long. Here the CDR3 reads CASSMDLWYGYTF. The CDR3 DNA follows: TGTGCCAGCAGCATGGACCTCTGGTATGGCTACACCTTC.

This chain links TRBV7-2 with TRBJ1-2; 9 nucleotides align to TRBD1. V lost 3 bases to trimming and J lost 7 bases; unmatched junction nucleotides: 6. Per germline, CDR1 SGHTA and CDR2 FQGNSA. This CDR3 region has 14 residues. The CDR3 DNA follows: TGTGCCAGCAGCTTGCCACAGGGGGCTGGTGGCTACACCTTC. Its translation: CASSLPQGAGGYTF. Using reference TRBV7-2 and TRBJ1-2 for the parts outside the CDR3, the full variable domain is GAGVSQSPSNKVTEKGKDVELRCDPISGHTALYWYRQSLGQGLEFLIYFQGNSAPDKSGLPSDRFSAERTGGSVSTLTIQRTQQEDSAVYLCASSLPQGAGGYTFGSGTRLTVV.

This clone was found a few times. This chain links TRBV29-1 with TRBJ2-7, with D perhaps TRBD1 (7 bases). The germline gives CDR1 SQVTM, CDR2 ANQGSEA. Trimming pared 7 bases from V and 0 bases from J, leaving 13 bases between. The CDR3 has 13 amino acids. The CDR3 protein is CSASGGPSYEQYF. The DNA for the CDR3 is TGCAGCGCTTCAGGGGGGCCCTCCTACGAGCAGTACTTC.

The genes are TRBV7-3 and TRBJ2-5; D gene unclear. The end of the DNA fits TRBJ2-7 better, so the J call may be wrong. The CDR3 length is 14 residues. Germline CDR1 and CDR2: SGHTA and FQGTGA. CDR3 nucleotide sequence: TGTGCCAGCAGCCTTCGTGCAGGACCCTACGAGCAGTACTTC. Translation gives CASSLRAGPYEQYF.

This chain joins TRBV5-1 and TRBJ2-2; 7 bases are a match to TRBD2. CDR1 SGHRS and CDR2 YFSETQ come from the germline V gene. The CDR3 runs 15 residues. After removal of 6 bases from V and 1 base from J, the junction contained 6 bases not matched to a gene. DNA of the CDR3: TGCGCCAGCAACCCGGGCGGGGGGAACACCGGGGAGCTGTTTTTT. Residues: CASNPGGGNTGELFF. Based on the CDR3 plus reference TRBV5-1 and TRBJ2-2, the full variable domain is KAGVTQTPRYLIKTRGQQVTLSCSPISGHRSVSWYQQTPGQGLQFLFEYFSETQRNKGNFPGRFSGRQFSNSRSEMNVSTLELGDSALYLCASNPGGGNTGELFFGEGSRLTVL.

This rearrangement joins TRBV2 to TRBJ2-5, with a tentative D call TRBD2 (5 bases). There are 16 residues in the CDR3. The V gene lost 6 bases and the J gene lost 0 bases, with 17 bases spanning the gap. Germline-derived CDR1 and CDR2 are SNHLY and FYNNEI. CDR3 loop: CASSPLAAADQETQYF. CDR3 in DNA: TGTGCCAGCAGCCCCCTAGCTGCAGCTGACCAAGAGACCCAGTACTTC.

The chain couples TRBV30 to TRBJ2-3; the D is unclear. V lost 5 bases, J lost 5 bases, and 11 bases lay in between. CDR1 and CDR2 from the germline V gene are GTSNPN and SVGIG (reference sequence). The CDR3 sequence is 12 residues long. The CDR3 DNA sequence: TGTGCCTGGGACTCTAGGTTAGATACGCAGTATTTT. Translated: CAWDSRLDTQYF.

This chain uses TRBV7-2 with TRBJ1-4; 8 nucleotides line up with TRBD1. V gave up 4 bases and J gave up 5 bases; unmatched junction bases: 9. The CDR3 is made up of 16 amino acids. Per the germline V gene, CDR1 is SGHTA and CDR2 is FQGNSA. The CDR3 reads CASSSGYRGLNEKLFF. In DNA form, the CDR3 reads TGTGCCAGCAGCTCAGGCTACAGGGGGTTGAATGAAAAACTGTTTTTT. The full variable domain, with the rest looked up from reference TRBV7-2 and TRBJ1-4, is GAGVSQSPSNKVTEKGKDVELRCDPISGHTALYWYRQSLGQGLEFLIYFQGNSAPDKSGLPSDRFSAERTGGSVSTLTIQRTQQEDSAVYLCASSSGYRGLNEKLFFGSGTQLSVL.

This clone was found a few times. The gene calls are TRBV6-4 and TRBJ2-3; 7 nucleotides align to TRBD2. V was clipped by 1 base and J by 5 bases; unmatched bases: 9. Germline V gene sequence: CDR1 MRHNA, CDR2 SNTAGT. The CDR3 consists of 16 residues. The CDR3 bases are TGTGCCAGCAGTGACTGGCTAGCGGAGGTGGTAGATACGCAGTATTTT. Amino acid sequence: CASSDWLAEVVDTQYF.

The rearrangement joins TRBV7-2 to TRBJ2-2; no clear D. The CDR3 is made up of 14 amino acids. Germline lookup yields CDR1 SGHTA and CDR2 FQGNSA. The V and J ends lost 5 bases and 5 bases respectively, with 12 bases between them. This CDR3 reads CASSLDPLTGELFF. The CDR3 DNA sequence: TGTGCCAGCAGCCTCGACCCTTTGACCGGGGAGCTGTTTTTT.

In DNA form, the CDR3 reads TGTGCCAGCAGCTCCTACTATGGCTACACCTTC. Amino acid sequence: CASSSYYGYTF. The V and J genes are TRBV7-2 and TRBJ1-2; D is unresolved. CDR3 length: 11 amino acids. V was clipped by 4 bases and J by 3 bases, with 3 bases between them. Germline CDR1 and CDR2: SGHTA and FQGNSA.